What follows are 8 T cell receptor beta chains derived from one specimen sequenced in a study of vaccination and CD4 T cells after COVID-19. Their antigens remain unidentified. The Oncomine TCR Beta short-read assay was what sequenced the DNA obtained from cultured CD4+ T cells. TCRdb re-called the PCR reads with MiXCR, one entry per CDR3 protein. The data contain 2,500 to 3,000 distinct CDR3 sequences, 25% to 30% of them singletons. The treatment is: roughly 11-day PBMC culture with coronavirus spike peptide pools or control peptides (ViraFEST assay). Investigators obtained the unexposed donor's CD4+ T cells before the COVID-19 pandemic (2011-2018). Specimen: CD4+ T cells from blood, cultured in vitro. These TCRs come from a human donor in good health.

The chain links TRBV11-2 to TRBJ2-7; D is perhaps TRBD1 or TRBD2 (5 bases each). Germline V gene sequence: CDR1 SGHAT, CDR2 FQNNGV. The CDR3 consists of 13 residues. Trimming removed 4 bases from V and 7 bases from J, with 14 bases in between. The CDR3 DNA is TGTGCCAGCAGCTGGGGACGTCTGGGAGAGCAGTACTTC. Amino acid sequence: CASSWGRLGEQYF.

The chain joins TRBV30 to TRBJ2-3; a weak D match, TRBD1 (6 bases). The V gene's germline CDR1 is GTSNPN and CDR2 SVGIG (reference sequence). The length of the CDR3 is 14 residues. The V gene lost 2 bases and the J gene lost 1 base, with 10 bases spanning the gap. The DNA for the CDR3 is TGTGCCTGGAGTAGGGGGATCGGCACAGATACGCAGTATTTT. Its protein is CAWSRGIGTDTQYF.

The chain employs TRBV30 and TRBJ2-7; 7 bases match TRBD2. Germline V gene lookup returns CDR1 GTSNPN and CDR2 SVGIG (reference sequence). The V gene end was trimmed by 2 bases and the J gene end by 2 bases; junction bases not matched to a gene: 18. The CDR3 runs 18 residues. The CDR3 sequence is CAWSIVAGDLLSPYEQYF. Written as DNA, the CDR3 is TGTGCCTGGAGTATCGTGGCGGGAGACCTATTATCGCCCTACGAGCAGTACTTC.

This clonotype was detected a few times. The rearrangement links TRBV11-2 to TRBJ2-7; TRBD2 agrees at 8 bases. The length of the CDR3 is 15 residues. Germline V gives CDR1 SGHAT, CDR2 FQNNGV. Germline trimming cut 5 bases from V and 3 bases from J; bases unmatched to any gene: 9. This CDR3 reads CASSPGLAAFYEQYF. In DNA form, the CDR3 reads TGTGCCAGCAGCCCAGGACTAGCCGCATTCTACGAGCAGTACTTC.

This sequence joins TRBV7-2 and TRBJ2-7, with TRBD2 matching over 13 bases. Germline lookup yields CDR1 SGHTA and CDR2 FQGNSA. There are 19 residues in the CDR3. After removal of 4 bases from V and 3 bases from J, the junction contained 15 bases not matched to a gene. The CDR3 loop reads CASSSDKYNGTSGIYEQYF. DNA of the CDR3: TGTGCCAGCAGCTCCGACAAGTATAACGGGACTAGCGGGATCTACGAGCAGTACTTC.

The CDR3 DNA follows: TGCAGTGCTCCCCCTAGGGGGCAGCAAGAGACCCAGTACTTC. It encodes CSAPPRGQQETQYF. V usage is TRBV20-1 and J usage is TRBJ2-5, with 7 bases fitting TRBD1. The CDR3 sequence is 14 residues long. V lost 5 bases, J lost 2 bases, and 8 bases stayed unmatched. Germline values: CDR1 DFQATT, CDR2 SNEGSKA (reference sequence).

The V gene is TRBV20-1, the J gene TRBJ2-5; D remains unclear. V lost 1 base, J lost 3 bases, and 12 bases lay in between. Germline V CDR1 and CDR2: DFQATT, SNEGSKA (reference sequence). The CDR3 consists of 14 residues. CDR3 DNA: TGCAGTGCTAGAGTTGCCTGGAGAGAAGAGACCCAGTACTTC. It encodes CSARVAWREETQYF.

The CDR3 is CASSLWETDTQYF. The DNA of the CDR3 is TGTGCCAGCAGCTTGTGGGAGACAGATACGCAGTATTTT. The V gene is TRBV5-5, the J gene TRBJ2-3; D is possibly TRBD2 (5 bases). Trimming took off 1 base at V and 3 bases at J, with 6 bases between the two ends. This CDR3 comprises 13 residues. Looked up from germline, CDR1 is SGHKS and CDR2 is YYEKEE (reference sequence).